The following is a T cell receptor (beta chain) sequence with its context. Its target antigen remains unknown. Per-base qualities were not stored, and no clone one base away is much larger. The sample belongs to a study of Graves' ophthalmopathy and Graves' hyperthyroidism listed by TCRdb under 2018. A note on the overall study: Peripheral blood was collected before any treatment was given, at the time of initial diagnosis. To tell Graves' ophthalmopathy apart from Graves' hyperthyroidism, and to predict which patients would progress to ophthalmopathy, the study relied on TCR beta repertoire signatures. In total, over 130 blood samples were TCR-sequenced: 40 to 45 ophthalmopathy, under 85 hyperthyroidism and approximately 17 hyperthyroidism-to-ophthalmopathy patients. To explore V-J signatures that distinguish ophthalmopathy from hyperthyroidism, a discovery set of about a hundred patients was enrolled, made up of 40 to 45 with ophthalmopathy and roughly 55 with stable hyperthyroidism. An independent validation cohort was composed of 18 to 20 hyperthyroidism patients and around 16 patients who later progressed from hyperthyroidism to ophthalmopathy. T-cell repertoires of thyroid tissue and blood were compared in over 5 hyperthyroidism patients. Once sampling was done, hyperthyroidism patients were given methimazole at a starting dose of 30 mg daily, while ophthalmopathy patients were given high-dose intravenous methylprednisolone. Broad study findings and their caveats: Most of the expanded thyroid clonotypes with a frequency above 0.001 were also detected in blood, and it was suggested that the thyroid immune response may be reflected by blood repertoires. In cross-validation, the 13-signature model distinguished ophthalmopathy from stable hyperthyroidism with 87.88% sensitivity and 81% to 82% specificity, while in the test set the corresponding values were roughly 80% and 75%. Sample size was not statistically predetermined, and group allocation was not concealed from the investigators. In validation, the model predicted ophthalmopathy progression with less than 71% sensitivity and roughly 72% specificity; roughly 12 predicted patients were CT-confirmed with GO in a median of about 7.1 months.

For repertoire sequencing, the TCR beta CDR3 regions were amplified from RNA transcripts. A first-round RT-PCR used HTBI primers with the Qiagen OneStep RT-PCR kit, followed by a second-round multiplex PCR, size selection and purification. Libraries were sequenced on an Illumina HiSeq2000 using paired-end 100 bp reads. In the authors' own workflow: SOAPnuke was used for read processing, and reads with adapters, uncalled bases, a mean Phred below 15, or no exact constant-primer or identifier match were discarded. High-quality paired reads were merged with COPE v1.2.5. Clonotypes were defined as unique nucleotide sequences and were aligned to IMGT TRB V, D and J references using MiTCR v1.1. Only V-J combinations with frequency above 0.0001 were analysed, covering 99% to 99.2% of repertoires. For each V-J combination, a TCR clonal expansion and chaos score was defined as F50 clonal expansion divided by the chaos observed in the TCRdist matrix. Welch's t-statistics and random forest were used to reduce features to about a dozen V-J combinations, which were fed into a naive Bayes classifier. Thyroid-blood repertoire similarity was quantified with the Morisita-Horn index. The raw public data were reprocessed by TCRdb itself: fastp quality trimming at Q25, MiXCR clonotype calling, in-frame beta chains only. When rows share a CDR3 protein, they turn into one entry using the most common DNA and genes. The V and J calls were not made by the authors but by TCRdb's processing. The sample data list about 700,000 distinct CDR3 sequences, and about two fifths of these were observed just once. The biggest ten clones account for under 3.5% of the sample.

Ophthalmopathy patients had moderately to severely active disease, Clinical Activity Score of at least 3, NOSPECS grade of at least 4, and disease duration under 3 months. Patients with other autoimmune diseases, uncontrolled infections, pregnancy or lactation were excluded from the study. Diagnosis was based on clinical symptoms, serum thyroxine, TRAb, thyroid ultrasound and orbital computed tomography. Ficoll-Paque density gradient centrifugation was used to isolate PBMCs from around 9.1 ml of fresh peripheral blood. Total RNA was extracted using Trizol reagent, and RNA quality was checked on an Agilent 2100 Bioanalyzer. There are 13 amino acids in the CDR3, from cysteine to phenylalanine inclusive. Of all the DNA, just the CDR3 is kept, 39 bases in frame from base 1. A distance of 25 bases separates the germline ends of V and J, which lose 11 bases and 12 bases respectively. Per the germline V gene (reference sequence), LNHDA is the CDR1 and SQIVND is the CDR2.

The sequence was collected from an adult man with Graves' ophthalmopathy. Sequenced input: peripheral blood. The sequence links TRBV19 to TRBJ1-1; the D gene remains uncertain. The CDR3 is CAWGSSGSWNPFF. The nucleotide sequence reads as follows: TGTGCCTGGGGATCTTCCGGGAGCTGGAACCCTTTCTTT.